This TCR beta chain was documented in a study of T cells after yellow fever vaccination. For the study at large: SMART-Seq v4 Ultra Low Input prepared libraries from low-cell fractions.

CDR1 is LNHNV and CDR2 is YYDKDF in the germline V gene (reference sequence). V was trimmed by 0 bases and J by 0 bases, leaving 10 bases between them. CDR3 length: 16 residues. The authors made TCR cDNA by 5'RACE template switching, adding a universal primer site and UMIs. TCRdb re-analysed the 5' RACE reads in MiXCR, keeping a single row per CDR3 protein. Here the sample spans about 300,000 distinct CDR3 sequences, around 10% being singletons. This clonotype occurred many times. Its specificity is not known. Study outcomes and limitations: Of the clonotypes, a small share occurred in both CD4 and CD8 compartments. A faster peak, day 5 versus 15, was reached by the weaker secondary response.

The source is a man aged 18 to 35 who received the YFV17D yellow fever vaccine. The V gene is TRBV15, the J gene TRBJ2-3; no clear D gene. The source was CD4+ T cells sorted from PBMCs, collected 5 days after the yellow fever booster vaccination. CDR3 region: CATSRDQGASTDTQYF. The CDR3, as DNA: TGTGCCACCAGCAGAGATCAAGGAGCTAGCACAGATACGCAGTATTTT.